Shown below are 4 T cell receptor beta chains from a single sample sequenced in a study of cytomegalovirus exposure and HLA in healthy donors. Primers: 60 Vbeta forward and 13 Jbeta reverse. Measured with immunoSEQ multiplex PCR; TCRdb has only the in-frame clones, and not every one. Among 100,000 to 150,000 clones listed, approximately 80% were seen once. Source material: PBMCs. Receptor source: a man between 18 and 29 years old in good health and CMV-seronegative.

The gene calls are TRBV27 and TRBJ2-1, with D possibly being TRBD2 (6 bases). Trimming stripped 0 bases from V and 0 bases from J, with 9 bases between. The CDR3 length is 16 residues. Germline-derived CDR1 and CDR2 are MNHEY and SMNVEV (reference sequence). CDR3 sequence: CASSLSRGGSYNEQFF. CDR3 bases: TGTGCCAGCAGTTTATCTCGGGGAGGCTCCTACAATGAGCAGTTCTTC.

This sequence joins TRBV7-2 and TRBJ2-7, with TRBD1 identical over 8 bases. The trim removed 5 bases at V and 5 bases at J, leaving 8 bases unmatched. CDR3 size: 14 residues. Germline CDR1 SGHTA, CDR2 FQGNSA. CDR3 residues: CASSLGQGRHEQYF. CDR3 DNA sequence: TGTGCCAGCAGCCTTGGACAGGGTAGGCACGAGCAGTACTTC. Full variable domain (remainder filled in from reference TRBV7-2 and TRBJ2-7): GAGVSQSPSNKVTEKGKDVELRCDPISGHTALYWYRQSLGQGLEFLIYFQGNSAPDKSGLPSDRFSAERTGGSVSTLTIQRTQQEDSAVYLCASSLGQGRHEQYFGPGTRLTVT.

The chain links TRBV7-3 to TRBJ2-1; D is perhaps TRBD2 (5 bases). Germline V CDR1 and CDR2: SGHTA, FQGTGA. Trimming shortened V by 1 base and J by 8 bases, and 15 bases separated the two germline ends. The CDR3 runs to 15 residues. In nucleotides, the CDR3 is TGTGCCAGCAGCTTAATCCGGGGATCTCTGGATGAGCAGTTCTTC. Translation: CASSLIRGSLDEQFF. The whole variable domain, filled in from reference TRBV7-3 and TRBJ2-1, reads GAGVSQTPSNKVTEKGKYVELRCDPISGHTALYWYRQSLGQGPEFLIYFQGTGAADDSGLPNDRFFAVRPEGSVSTLKIQRTERGDSAVYLCASSLIRGSLDEQFFGPGTRLTVL.

CDR3: CASSVSGSSYNSPLHF. The CDR3 region has the DNA TGTGCCAGCAGCGTCTCTGGGAGCTCCTATAATTCACCCCTCCACTTT. The chain recombines TRBV2 with TRBJ1-6; D unclear. The V end lost 6 bases, the J end lost 0 bases, and 12 bases lay between the germline ends. The germline V gene encodes CDR1 SNHLY and CDR2 FYNNEI. This CDR3 has 16 amino acids.